These T cell receptor beta chains were read from a single sample in a study of shared T cell receptors in the human thymus. TCRdb's table, derived via immunoSEQ multiplex PCR, lists solely in-frame clones and lacks some. The sample comprises some 760,000 clones, around 85% of which are singletons, and more than 0.008% rests with the top ten. These sequences were also reported in another study, on human thymus T cells.

Specimen: thymocytes. These TCRs come from a girl under two years old with a congenital heart defect. The CDR3 runs from the conserved cysteine through the conserved F or W. Each record gives: J gene, D gene, V gene, clone size, CDR3 protein. The D gene is left open where the match is weak. A row's size may be missing; if present it is once, few, many or a size class.

J gene: TRBJ1-1; D gene: TRBD1; V gene: TRBV6-1; clone size: -; CDR3 protein: CASSRQGKAEAFF
J gene: TRBJ1-2; D gene: TRBD1; V gene: TRBV29-1; clone size: -; CDR3 protein: CSVTPTNDRVLNYGYTF
J gene: -; D gene: TRBD1; V gene: TRBV10-3; clone size: -; CDR3 protein: CAISDSTGQGVPGYEQYF
J gene: -; D gene: -; V gene: TRBV7-6; clone size: -; CDR3 protein: CASSPLPRYEQYF
J gene: TRBJ2-7; D gene: TRBD1; V gene: TRBV15; clone size: -; CDR3 protein: CATNGDGTGDFYEQYF
J gene: TRBJ2-7; D gene: -; V gene: TRBV19; clone size: -; CDR3 protein: CASSTRDSRYSYEQYF
J gene: TRBJ2-6; D gene: -; V gene: TRBV4-1; clone size: -; CDR3 protein: CASSQEERTPYRVLTF
J gene: TRBJ2-1; D gene: -; V gene: TRBV7-2; clone size: -; CDR3 protein: CASSLRRQGGEQFF
J gene: TRBJ1-1; D gene: TRBD1; V gene: TRBV7-6; clone size: -; CDR3 protein: CASSHRGRSENTEAFF
J gene: TRBJ2-1; D gene: -; V gene: TRBV4-3; clone size: few; CDR3 protein: CASSQDRRPERINEQFF
J gene: TRBJ1-2; D gene: -; V gene: TRBV5-8; clone size: once; CDR3 protein: CASSLDRGGFNGYTF
J gene: TRBJ2-2; D gene: -; V gene: TRBV6-1; clone size: once; CDR3 protein: CAVPRGGPGTGELFF
J gene: TRBJ2-5; D gene: -; V gene: TRBV5-1; clone size: once; CDR3 protein: CASSLLPGLRWETQYF
J gene: TRBJ1-1; D gene: TRBD1; V gene: TRBV7-9; clone size: -; CDR3 protein: CASSFEWTGDTEAFF
J gene: TRBJ1-1; D gene: -; V gene: TRBV10-3; clone size: -; CDR3 protein: CAISEGFRVNFTEAFF
J gene: TRBJ2-3; D gene: TRBD1; V gene: TRBV9; clone size: once; CDR3 protein: CASSAGRDSGTDTQYF
J gene: TRBJ2-3; D gene: -; V gene: TRBV14; clone size: -; CDR3 protein: CASSPLSGGRTTDTQYF
J gene: TRBJ1-6; D gene: -; V gene: TRBV27; clone size: -; CDR3 protein: CASSWTSYNSPLHF
J gene: TRBJ2-1; D gene: TRBD2; V gene: TRBV27; clone size: -; CDR3 protein: CASSLSGGAAGGKVEFF
J gene: TRBJ2-3; D gene: TRBD2; V gene: TRBV27; clone size: -; CDR3 protein: CASSLRGLAGDRYTQYF
J gene: TRBJ1-4; D gene: -; V gene: TRBV7-9; clone size: few; CDR3 protein: CASSLYGRDEKLFF
J gene: TRBJ2-3; D gene: TRBD2; V gene: TRBV7-2; clone size: -; CDR3 protein: CASSSATSTSGERTDTQYF
J gene: TRBJ2-7; D gene: -; V gene: TRBV6-5; clone size: -; CDR3 protein: CASRPGQYYEQYF
J gene: TRBJ2-7; D gene: -; V gene: TRBV7-6; clone size: -; CDR3 protein: CASSLGAGYYEQYF
J gene: TRBJ1-1; D gene: -; V gene: TRBV7-2; clone size: -; CDR3 protein: CASPGGGNRNEAFF
J gene: TRBJ1-2; D gene: -; V gene: TRBV2; clone size: few; CDR3 protein: CASSEQTRSDNYGYTF
J gene: TRBJ1-1; D gene: TRBD1; V gene: TRBV6-6; clone size: -; CDR3 protein: CASDRGTNTEAFF
J gene: TRBJ2-7; D gene: TRBD1; V gene: TRBV2; clone size: -; CDR3 protein: CASSARDRGSGEQYF
J gene: TRBJ1-2; D gene: TRBD1; V gene: TRBV5-1; clone size: -; CDR3 protein: CASSLEYRGYGYTF
J gene: TRBJ1-2; D gene: -; V gene: TRBV6-5; clone size: -; CDR3 protein: CASSQTVNYGYTF
J gene: TRBJ1-1; D gene: TRBD1; V gene: TRBV6-5; clone size: -; CDR3 protein: CASSSASARGQGEAFF
J gene: TRBJ2-7; D gene: -; V gene: TRBV5-1; clone size: -; CDR3 protein: CASSFRGSNEQYF
J gene: TRBJ2-6; D gene: -; V gene: TRBV5-4; clone size: -; CDR3 protein: CASSFPTQGTGANVLTF
J gene: TRBJ1-2; D gene: -; V gene: TRBV28; clone size: once; CDR3 protein: CASSSPPEEDYGYTF
J gene: TRBJ2-7; D gene: -; V gene: TRBV27; clone size: -; CDR3 protein: CASSSGFVPYEQYF
J gene: TRBJ2-3; D gene: -; V gene: TRBV4-1; clone size: -; CDR3 protein: CASSQGRGQAEGLASTDTQYF
J gene: TRBJ1-1; D gene: -; V gene: TRBV28; clone size: few; CDR3 protein: CASRADTGRGWNTEAFF
J gene: TRBJ1-1; D gene: -; V gene: TRBV14; clone size: -; CDR3 protein: CASSQEQPHRSTEAFF
J gene: TRBJ1-2; D gene: -; V gene: TRBV4-3; clone size: -; CDR3 protein: CASSQDRKSPSAGGYTF
J gene: TRBJ2-1; D gene: TRBD2; V gene: TRBV7-9; clone size: -; CDR3 protein: CASSLVSGGHTSYNEQFF
J gene: TRBJ1-2; D gene: -; V gene: TRBV27; clone size: -; CDR3 protein: CASSLGATYGYTF
J gene: TRBJ1-6; D gene: -; V gene: TRBV5-1; clone size: -; CDR3 protein: CASSLDRGNSPLHF